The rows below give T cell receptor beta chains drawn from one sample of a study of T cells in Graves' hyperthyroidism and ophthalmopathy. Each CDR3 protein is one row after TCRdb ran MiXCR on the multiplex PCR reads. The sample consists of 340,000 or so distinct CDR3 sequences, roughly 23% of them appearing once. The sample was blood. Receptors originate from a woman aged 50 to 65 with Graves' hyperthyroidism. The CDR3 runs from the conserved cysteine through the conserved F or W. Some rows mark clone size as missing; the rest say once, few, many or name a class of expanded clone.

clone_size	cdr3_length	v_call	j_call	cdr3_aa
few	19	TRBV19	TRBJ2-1	CASSIPSTGLAGGGNEQFF
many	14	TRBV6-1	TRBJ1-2	CASTFYRDNYGYTF
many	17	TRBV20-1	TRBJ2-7	CSARDLGLAGGPYEQYF
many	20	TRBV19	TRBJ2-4	CASSARQGLTSGKTKNIQYF
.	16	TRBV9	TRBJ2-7	CASSVGGTVSSYEQYF
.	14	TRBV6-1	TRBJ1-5	CASRIGQTNQPQHF
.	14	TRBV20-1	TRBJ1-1	CSARDSPGNTEAFF
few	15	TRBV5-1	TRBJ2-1	CASSLGQNLGNEQFF
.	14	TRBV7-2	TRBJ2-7	CASSPRAGGYEQYF
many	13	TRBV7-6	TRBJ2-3	CASSLGNGDTQYF
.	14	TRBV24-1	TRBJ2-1	CATSELAGVGEQFF
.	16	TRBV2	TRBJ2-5	CASSVLVRGSQETQYF
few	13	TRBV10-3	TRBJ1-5	CAISDSSNQPQHF
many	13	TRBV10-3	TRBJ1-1	CAIRDRGITEAFF
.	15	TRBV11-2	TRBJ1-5	CASSDPEGADQPQHF
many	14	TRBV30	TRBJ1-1	CAWKKGQVNTEAFF
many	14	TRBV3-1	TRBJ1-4	CASSFGTANEKLFF
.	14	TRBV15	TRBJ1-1	CATSRTGGNTEAFF
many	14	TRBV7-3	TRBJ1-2	CASSPDRGNYGYTF
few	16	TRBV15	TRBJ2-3	CATSSQTGGKGDTQYF
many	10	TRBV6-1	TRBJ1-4	CATQNEKLFF
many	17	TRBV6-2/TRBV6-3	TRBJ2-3	CASSPGLAGGYTDTQYF
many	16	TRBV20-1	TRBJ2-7	CSARDPDLARSYEQYF
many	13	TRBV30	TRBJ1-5	CAWSRESNQPQHF
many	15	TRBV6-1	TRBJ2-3	CASSPRTTSTDTQYF
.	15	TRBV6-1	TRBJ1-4	CASSEEQGIGEKLFF
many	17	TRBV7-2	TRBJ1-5	CASSLHGGGNSNQPQHF
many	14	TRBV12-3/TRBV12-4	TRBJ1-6	CASSKHGSNSPLHF
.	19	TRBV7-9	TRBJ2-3	CASSLNLGRRTGDPDTQYF
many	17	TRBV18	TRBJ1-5	CASSPPPRGDGNQPQHF
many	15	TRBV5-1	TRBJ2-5	CASSLKLAGAETQYF
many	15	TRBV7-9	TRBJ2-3	CASSPRRGQVDTQYF
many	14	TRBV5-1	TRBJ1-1	CASSPGTVGDEAFF
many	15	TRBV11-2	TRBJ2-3	CASSLGASGTYAVDF
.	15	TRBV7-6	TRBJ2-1	CASSADGRTYNEQFF
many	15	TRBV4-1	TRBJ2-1	CASSQVKGGYNEQFF
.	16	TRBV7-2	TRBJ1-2	CASSPGRTESSYGYTF
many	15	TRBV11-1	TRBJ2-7	CASSGRTSGSYEQYF
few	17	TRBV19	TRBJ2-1	CASSKGLPLSSYNEQFF
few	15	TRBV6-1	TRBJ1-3	CASSLYSLSGNTIYF
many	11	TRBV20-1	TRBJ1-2	CSDRTNYGYTF
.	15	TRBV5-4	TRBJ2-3	CASRSNNRLTDTQYF
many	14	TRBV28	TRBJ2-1	CASRTTGLSNEQFF
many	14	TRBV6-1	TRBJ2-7	CASSMTTGAYEQYF
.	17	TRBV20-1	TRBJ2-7	CSARDPTGTAGTYEQYF
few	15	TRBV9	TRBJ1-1	CASSSRGTVNTEAFF
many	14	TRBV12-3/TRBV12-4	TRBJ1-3	CASSLKRQVNTIYF
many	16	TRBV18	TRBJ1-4	CASSPFGQADNEKLFF
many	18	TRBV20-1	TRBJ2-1	CSARETGGAGGAHNEQFF
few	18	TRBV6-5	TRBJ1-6	CASSYVRGVGEGNSPLHF
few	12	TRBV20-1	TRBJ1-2	CSAPGAGYGYTF
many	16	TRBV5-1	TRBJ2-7	CASSLGGTGVHYEQYF